A single T cell receptor beta chain is shown here with its context. Time point defined: persistent/refractory GD, antithyroid drugs over 5 years with positive TRAb. From PBMCs, RNA was extracted and then used to make the TCR library. The source of the sample is a study of regulatory T cells in long-lasting Graves disease. Between the trimmed V and J ends, which lost 0 bases and 2 bases, there was a span of 17 bases. CDR3 length: 16 amino acids. Germline CDR1 DFQATT, CDR2 SNEGSKA (reference sequence). Libraries of TCR beta came from iRepertoire HTBI primers plus Arm-PCR of CDR3 regions. TCRdb re-derived calls from the multiplex PCR reads in MiXCR, one entry per CDR3 protein. This sample has 400,000 or so distinct CDR3 sequences, with 20% to 30% found just once.

The material was peripheral blood mononuclear cells (PBMCs), obtained when the disease was refractory, from a patient treated with antithyroid drugs. This sequence joins TRBV20-1 and TRBJ2-7; tentative D call: TRBD2 (6 bases). This clonotype was sampled from a female donor with Graves disease. Written as DNA, the CDR3 is TGCAGTGCTAGAGATCAGAACAGCGGACTAACCTACGAGCAGTACTTC. Amino acid sequence: CSARDQNSGLTYEQYF.